This T cell receptor (beta chain) was captured in a study of OX40 agonist ivuxolimab in advanced cancers. This table comes from immunoSEQ multiplex PCR, and its TCRdb copy is limited to in-frame clones, with some not included. Among some 85,000 clones listed, about 90% were seen once. The J segment lost 1 base and the V segment lost 3 bases, leaving 12 bases of the junction unmatched. The length of the CDR3 is 17 residues. Germline V lookup: CDR1 SGHRS, CDR2 YFSETQ. V and J are TRBV5-1 and TRBJ1-1; 7 positions match TRBD1. Sequenced material: CD4+ or CD8+ T cells sorted from blood, taken in a trial of the OX40 agonist ivuxolimab. The receptor's source is an adult with an advanced solid tumor such as melanoma, head and neck, liver or kidney cancer. The CDR3, as DNA: TGCGCCAGCAGCTCCCCAACCTACAGGGGAGGGAACACTGAAGCTTTCTTT. Its translation: CASSSPTYRGGNTEAFF.